The rows below give T cell receptor beta chains drawn from one sample of a study of OX40 agonist ivuxolimab in advanced cancers. Sequencing used immunoSEQ multiplex PCR; TCRdb keeps in-frame clones, though not all of them. The data show about 81,000 clones, with 88% seen just once and 0.4% to 0.6% held by the top ten. Sequencing used CD4+ or CD8+ T cells sorted from blood, obtained in a trial of the OX40 agonist ivuxolimab. Receptors were obtained from an adult with an advanced solid tumor such as melanoma, head and neck, liver or kidney cancer. CDR3s leave out the opening cysteine and the closing phenylalanine or tryptophan.

v_call: TRBV19; cdr3_aa: ATAGGLGDTIY
v_call: TRBV18; cdr3_aa: ASSPMNTGELF
v_call: TRBV7-9; cdr3_aa: ASSLESVGNTEAF
v_call: TRBV5-1; cdr3_aa: ASGHRDRREKLF
v_call: TRBV5-1; cdr3_aa: ASSLESGNQPQH
v_call: TRBV28; cdr3_aa: ASSSQRATNEKLF
v_call: TRBV18; cdr3_aa: ASSPTAGQLNEQF
v_call: TRBV4-3; cdr3_aa: ASSPEGTGNEKLF
v_call: TRBV7-9; cdr3_aa: ASSLGQSLGQQY
v_call: TRBV11-3; cdr3_aa: ASSLGGRNTIY
v_call: TRBV7-2; cdr3_aa: ASSQMRDTQY
v_call: TRBV15; cdr3_aa: ATSRDIDEAF
v_call: TRBV2; cdr3_aa: ASSRDRDVFSTDTQY
v_call: TRBV5-4; cdr3_aa: ASSLEGTGELF
v_call: TRBV28; cdr3_aa: ASGPGQAYEQY
v_call: TRBV5-1; cdr3_aa: ASSLMNTEAF
v_call: TRBV5-1; cdr3_aa: ASSLGQGETQY
v_call: TRBV5-6; cdr3_aa: ASSTRQDSGNTIY
v_call: TRBV5-4; cdr3_aa: ASSPKAQTTLSEAF
v_call: TRBV5-4; cdr3_aa: ASSYHRGNTEAF
v_call: TRBV20-1; cdr3_aa: SARAQGEAF
v_call: TRBV5-1; cdr3_aa: ASSLVTGDGSPLH
v_call: TRBV5-1; cdr3_aa: ASSSGTGFYEQY
v_call: TRBV11-1; cdr3_aa: ASSQQGALNTEAF
v_call: TRBV9; cdr3_aa: ASSVGWGQGDYGYT
v_call: TRBV19; cdr3_aa: ASSMQGFYGYT
v_call: TRBV7-9; cdr3_aa: ASSDKDGAFGDTQY
v_call: TRBV6-6; cdr3_aa: ASGQSYSNQPQH
v_call: TRBV5-1; cdr3_aa: ASSSGTAQETQY
v_call: TRBV7-7; cdr3_aa: ASIRPARGSPYEQY
v_call: TRBV9; cdr3_aa: ASSVDPTGQETQY
v_call: TRBV18; cdr3_aa: ASSPPEGRRPSHGVGYT
v_call: TRBV5-1; cdr3_aa: ASSPADFGDEQF
v_call: TRBV11-2; cdr3_aa: ASSPQGYEQY
v_call: TRBV5-4; cdr3_aa: ASSLLRGPQTQY
v_call: TRBV4-3; cdr3_aa: ASSQEVWAGSSYNEQF
v_call: TRBV6-5; cdr3_aa: ASSTGTLDTQY
v_call: TRBV2; cdr3_aa: ASSWGQGGGYT
v_call: TRBV29-1; cdr3_aa: SVDTSGDEQY
v_call: TRBV10-1; cdr3_aa: ASSGSGGYNEQF
v_call: TRBV7-8; cdr3_aa: ASSLASGGNSNQPQH
v_call: TRBV18; cdr3_aa: ASSPGPPLSGNTIY